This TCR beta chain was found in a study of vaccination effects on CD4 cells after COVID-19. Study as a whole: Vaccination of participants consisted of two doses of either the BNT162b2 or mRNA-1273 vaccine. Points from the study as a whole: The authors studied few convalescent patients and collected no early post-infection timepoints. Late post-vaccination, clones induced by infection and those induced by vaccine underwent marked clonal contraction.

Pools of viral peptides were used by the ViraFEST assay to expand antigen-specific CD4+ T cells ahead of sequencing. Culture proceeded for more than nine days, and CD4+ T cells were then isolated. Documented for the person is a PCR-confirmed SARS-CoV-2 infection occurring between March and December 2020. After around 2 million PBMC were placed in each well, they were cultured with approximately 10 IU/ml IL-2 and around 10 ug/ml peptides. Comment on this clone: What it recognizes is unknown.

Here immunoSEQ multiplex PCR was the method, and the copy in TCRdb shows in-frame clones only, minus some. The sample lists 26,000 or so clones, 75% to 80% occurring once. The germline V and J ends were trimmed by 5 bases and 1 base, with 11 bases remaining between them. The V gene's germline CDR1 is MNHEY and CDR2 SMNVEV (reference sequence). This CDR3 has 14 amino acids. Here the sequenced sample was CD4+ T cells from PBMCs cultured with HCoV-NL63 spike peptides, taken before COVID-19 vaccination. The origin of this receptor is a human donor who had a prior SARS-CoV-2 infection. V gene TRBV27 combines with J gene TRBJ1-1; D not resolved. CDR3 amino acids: CASSTYRANTEAFF. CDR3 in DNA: TGTGCCAGCAGTACCTATAGGGCGAACACTGAAGCTTTCTTT.